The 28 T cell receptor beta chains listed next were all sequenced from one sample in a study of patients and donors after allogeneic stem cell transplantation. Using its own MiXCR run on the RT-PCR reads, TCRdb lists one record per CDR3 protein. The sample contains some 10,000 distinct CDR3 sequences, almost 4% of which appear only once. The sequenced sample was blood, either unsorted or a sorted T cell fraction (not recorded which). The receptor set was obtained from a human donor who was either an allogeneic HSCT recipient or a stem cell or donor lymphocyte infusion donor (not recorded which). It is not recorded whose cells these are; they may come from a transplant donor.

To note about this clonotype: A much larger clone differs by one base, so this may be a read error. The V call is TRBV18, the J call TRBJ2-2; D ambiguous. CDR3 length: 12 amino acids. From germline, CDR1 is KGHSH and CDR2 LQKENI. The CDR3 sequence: CVSSPSTGELFF. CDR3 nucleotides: TGTGTCAGCTCACCTAGCACCGGGGAGCTGTTTTTT. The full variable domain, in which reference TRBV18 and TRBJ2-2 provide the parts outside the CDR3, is NAGVMQNPRHLVRRRGQEARLRCSPMKGHSHVYWYRQLPEEGLKFMVYLQKENIIDESGMPKERFSAEFPKEGPSILRIQQVVRGDSAAYFCVSSPSTGELFFGEGSRLTVL.

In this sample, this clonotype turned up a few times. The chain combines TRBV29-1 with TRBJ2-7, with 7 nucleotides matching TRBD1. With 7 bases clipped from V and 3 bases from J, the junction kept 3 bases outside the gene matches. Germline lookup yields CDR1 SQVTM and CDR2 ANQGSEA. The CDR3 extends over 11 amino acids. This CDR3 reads CSAYRGYEQYF. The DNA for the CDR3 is TGCAGCGCGTACAGGGGCTACGAGCAGTACTTC.

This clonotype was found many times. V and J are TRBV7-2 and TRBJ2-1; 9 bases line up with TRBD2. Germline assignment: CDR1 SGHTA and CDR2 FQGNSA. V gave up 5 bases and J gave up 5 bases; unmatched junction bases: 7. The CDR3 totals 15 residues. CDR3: CASSPSRLADNEQFF. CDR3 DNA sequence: TGTGCCAGCAGCCCCTCCCGACTAGCGGACAATGAGCAGTTCTTC.

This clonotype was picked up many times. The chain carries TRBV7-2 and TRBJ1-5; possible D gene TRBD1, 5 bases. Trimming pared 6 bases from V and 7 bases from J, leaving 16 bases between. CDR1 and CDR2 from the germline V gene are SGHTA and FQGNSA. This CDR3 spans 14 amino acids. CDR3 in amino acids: CASRKGRLGQPQHF. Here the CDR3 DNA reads TGTGCCAGCAGGAAGGGGCGGTTGGGGCAGCCCCAGCATTTT.

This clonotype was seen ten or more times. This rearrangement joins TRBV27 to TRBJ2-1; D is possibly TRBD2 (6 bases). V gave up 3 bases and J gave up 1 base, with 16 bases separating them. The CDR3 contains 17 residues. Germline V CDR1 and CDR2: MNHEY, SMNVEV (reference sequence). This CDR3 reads CASSFSLGSGSYNEQFF. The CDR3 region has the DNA TGTGCCAGCAGTTTTTCACTCGGGAGCGGGTCCTACAATGAGCAGTTCTTC.

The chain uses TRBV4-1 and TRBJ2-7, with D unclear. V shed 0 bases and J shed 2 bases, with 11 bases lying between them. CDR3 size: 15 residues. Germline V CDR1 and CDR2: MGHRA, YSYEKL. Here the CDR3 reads CASSQDWNSPYEQYF. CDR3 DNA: TGCGCCAGCAGCCAAGATTGGAACAGCCCCTACGAGCAGTACTTC.

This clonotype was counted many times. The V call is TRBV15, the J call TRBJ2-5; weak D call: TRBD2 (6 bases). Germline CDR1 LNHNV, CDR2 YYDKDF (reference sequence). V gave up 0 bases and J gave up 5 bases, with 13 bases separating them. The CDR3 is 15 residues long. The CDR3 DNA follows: TGTGCCACCAGCAGAGATCCGGGGAGCGGGGAGACCCAGTACTTC. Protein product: CATSRDPGSGETQYF.

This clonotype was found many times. The CDR3 sequence: CASSLWEDEQYF. In nucleotides, the CDR3 is TGTGCCAGCAGCTTATGGGAGGACGAGCAGTACTTC. The chain joins TRBV7-9 to TRBJ2-7, with TRBD2 as a possible D gene (6 bases). V lost 2 bases, J lost 5 bases, and 7 bases lay in between. The CDR3 is 12 amino acids. From germline, CDR1 is SEHNR and CDR2 FQNEAQ (reference sequence). The variable domain in full, with the rest retrieved from reference TRBV7-9 and TRBJ2-7, is DTGVSQNPRHKITKRGQNVTFRCDPISEHNRLYWYRQTLGQGPEFLTYFQNEAQLEKSRLLSDRFSAERPKGSFSTLEIQRTEQGDSAMYLCASSLWEDEQYFGPGTRLTVT.

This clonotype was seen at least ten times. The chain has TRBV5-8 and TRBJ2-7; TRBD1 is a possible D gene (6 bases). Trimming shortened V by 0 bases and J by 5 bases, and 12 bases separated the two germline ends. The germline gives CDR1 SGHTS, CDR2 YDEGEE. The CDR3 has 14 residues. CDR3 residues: CASSLEAGADEQYF. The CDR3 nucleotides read TGTGCCAGCAGCTTGGAGGCAGGGGCGGACGAGCAGTACTTC. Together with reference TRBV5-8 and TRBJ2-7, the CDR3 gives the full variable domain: EAGVTQSPTHLIKTRGQQATLRCSPISGHTSVYWYQQALGLGLQFLLWYDEGEERNRGNFPPRFSGRQFPNYSSELNVNALELEDSALYLCASSLEAGADEQYFGPGTRLTVT.

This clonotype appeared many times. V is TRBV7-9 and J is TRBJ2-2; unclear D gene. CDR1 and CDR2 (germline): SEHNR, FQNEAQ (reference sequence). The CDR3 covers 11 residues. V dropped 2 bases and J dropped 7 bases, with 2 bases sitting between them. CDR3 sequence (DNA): TGTGCCAGCAGCTTATACGGGGAGCTGTTTTTT. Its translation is CASSLYGELFF. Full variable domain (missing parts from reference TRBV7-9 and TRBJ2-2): DTGVSQNPRHKITKRGQNVTFRCDPISEHNRLYWYRQTLGQGPEFLTYFQNEAQLEKSRLLSDRFSAERPKGSFSTLEIQRTEQGDSAMYLCASSLYGELFFGEGSRLTVL.

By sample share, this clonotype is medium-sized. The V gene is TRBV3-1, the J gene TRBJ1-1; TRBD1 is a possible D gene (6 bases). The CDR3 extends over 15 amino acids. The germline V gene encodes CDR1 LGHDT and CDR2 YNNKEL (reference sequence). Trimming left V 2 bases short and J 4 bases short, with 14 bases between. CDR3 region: CASSQPRTAGTEAFF. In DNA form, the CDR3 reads TGTGCCAGCAGCCAACCCCGGACAGCGGGCACTGAAGCTTTCTTT.

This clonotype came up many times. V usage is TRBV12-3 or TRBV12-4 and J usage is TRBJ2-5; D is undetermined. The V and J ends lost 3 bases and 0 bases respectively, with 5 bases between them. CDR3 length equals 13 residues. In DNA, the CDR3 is TGTGCCAGCAGTTTTGGGGACCAAGAGACCCAGTACTTC. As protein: CASSFGDQETQYF.

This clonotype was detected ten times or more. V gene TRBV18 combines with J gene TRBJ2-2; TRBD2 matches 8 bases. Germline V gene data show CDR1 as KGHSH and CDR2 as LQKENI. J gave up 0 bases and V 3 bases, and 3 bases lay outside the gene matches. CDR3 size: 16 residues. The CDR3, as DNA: TGTGCCAGCTCACCTTCTAGCGGGTCGAACACCGGGGAGCTGTTTTTT. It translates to CASSPSSGSNTGELFF.

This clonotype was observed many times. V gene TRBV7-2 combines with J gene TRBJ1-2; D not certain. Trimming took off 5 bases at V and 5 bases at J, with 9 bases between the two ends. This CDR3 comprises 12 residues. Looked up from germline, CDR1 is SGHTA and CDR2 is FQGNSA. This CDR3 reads CASSRAPYGYTF. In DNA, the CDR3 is TGTGCCAGCAGCCGCGCACCGTATGGCTACACCTTC.

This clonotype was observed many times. CDR3 nucleotides: TGTGCCAGCAGCCGAGGACTAGCGGGAGCCACAGATACGCAGTATTTT. Amino acids: CASSRGLAGATDTQYF. This chain connects TRBV3-1 to TRBJ2-3, with 13 bases identical to TRBD2. CDR1 is LGHDT and CDR2 is YNNKEL in the germline V gene (reference sequence). J was trimmed by 2 bases and V by 4 bases; bases with no gene match: 3. This CDR3 region has 16 residues.

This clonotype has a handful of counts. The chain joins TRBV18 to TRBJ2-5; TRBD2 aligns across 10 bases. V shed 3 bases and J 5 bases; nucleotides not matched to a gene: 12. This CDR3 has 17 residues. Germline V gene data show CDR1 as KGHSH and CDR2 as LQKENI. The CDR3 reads CASSPRASGSSGETQYF. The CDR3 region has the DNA TGTGCCAGCTCACCGAGGGCTAGCGGGAGTTCGGGTGAGACCCAGTACTTC.

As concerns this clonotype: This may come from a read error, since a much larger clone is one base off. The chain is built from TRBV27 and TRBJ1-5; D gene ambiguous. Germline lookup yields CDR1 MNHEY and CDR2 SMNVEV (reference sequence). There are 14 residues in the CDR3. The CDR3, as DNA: TGTGCCAGCGGTTTCACAGCTAGCAATCAGCCCCAGCATTTT. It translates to CASGFTASNQPQHF.

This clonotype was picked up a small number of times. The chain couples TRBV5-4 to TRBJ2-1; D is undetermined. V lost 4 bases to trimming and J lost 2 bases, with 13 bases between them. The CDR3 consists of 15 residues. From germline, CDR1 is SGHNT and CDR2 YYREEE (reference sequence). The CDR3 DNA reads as TGTGCCAGCAGCCTCGGTCAAGAGGCCTACAATGAGCAGTTCTTC. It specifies CASSLGQEAYNEQFF.

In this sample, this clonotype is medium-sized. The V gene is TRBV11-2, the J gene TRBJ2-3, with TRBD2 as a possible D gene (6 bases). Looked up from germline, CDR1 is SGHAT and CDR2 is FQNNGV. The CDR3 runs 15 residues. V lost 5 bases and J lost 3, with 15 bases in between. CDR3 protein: CASSNGGGETDTQYF. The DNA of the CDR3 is TGTGCCAGCAGCAATGGAGGCGGGGAAACAGATACGCAGTATTTT.

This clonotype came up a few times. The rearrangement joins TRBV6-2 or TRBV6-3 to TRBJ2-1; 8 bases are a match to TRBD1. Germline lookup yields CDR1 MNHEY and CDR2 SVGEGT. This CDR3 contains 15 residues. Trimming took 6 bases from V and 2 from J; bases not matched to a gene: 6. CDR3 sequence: CASSRTGRAYNEQFF. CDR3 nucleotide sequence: TGTGCCAGCAGCCGGACAGGGAGAGCCTACAATGAGCAGTTCTTC.

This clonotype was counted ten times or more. DNA of the CDR3: TGTGCCAGCAGCGTAGTCCCCAGATTTGGTTCCGTGCAGTTCTTC. Translating it yields CASSVVPRFGSVQFF. The gene calls are TRBV9 and TRBJ2-1; D not certain. V was shortened by 0 bases and J by 12 bases, with 19 bases between the two germline ends. Per the germline V gene, CDR1 is SGDLS and CDR2 is YYNGEE. This CDR3 contains 15 residues.

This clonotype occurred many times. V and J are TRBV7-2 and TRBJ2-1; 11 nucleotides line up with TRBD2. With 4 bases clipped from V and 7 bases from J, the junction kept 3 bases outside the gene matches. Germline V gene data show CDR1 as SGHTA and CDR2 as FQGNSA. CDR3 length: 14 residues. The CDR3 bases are TGTGCCAGCAGCTCACTAGCGGGAGTTAATGAGCAGTTCTTC. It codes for CASSSLAGVNEQFF.

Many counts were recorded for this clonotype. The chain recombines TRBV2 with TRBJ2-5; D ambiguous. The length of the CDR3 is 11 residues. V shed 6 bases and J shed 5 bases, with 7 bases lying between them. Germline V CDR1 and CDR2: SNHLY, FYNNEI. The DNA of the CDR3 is TGTGCCAGCAGCCGCATGGAGACCCAGTACTTC. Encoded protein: CASSRMETQYF.

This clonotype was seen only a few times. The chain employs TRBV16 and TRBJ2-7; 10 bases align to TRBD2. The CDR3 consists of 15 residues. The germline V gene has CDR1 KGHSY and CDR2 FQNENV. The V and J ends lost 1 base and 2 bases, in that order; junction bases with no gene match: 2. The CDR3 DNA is TGTGCCAGCAGCCAATTAGCGGGAGGCCCCTACGAGCAGTACTTC. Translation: CASSQLAGGPYEQYF. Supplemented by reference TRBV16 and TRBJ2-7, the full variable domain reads GEEVAQTPKHLVRGEGQKAKLYCAPIKGHSYVFWYQQVLKNEFKFLISFQNENVFDETGMPKERFSAKCLPNSPCSLEIQATKLEDSAVYFCASSQLAGGPYEQYFGPGTRLTVT.

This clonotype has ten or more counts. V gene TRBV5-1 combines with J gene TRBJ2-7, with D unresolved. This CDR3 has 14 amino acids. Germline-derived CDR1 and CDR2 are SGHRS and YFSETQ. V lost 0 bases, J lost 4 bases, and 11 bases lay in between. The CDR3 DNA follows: TGCGCCAGCAGCTTGGGGTCCTCGTTATACGAGCAGTACTTC. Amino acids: CASSLGSSLYEQYF.

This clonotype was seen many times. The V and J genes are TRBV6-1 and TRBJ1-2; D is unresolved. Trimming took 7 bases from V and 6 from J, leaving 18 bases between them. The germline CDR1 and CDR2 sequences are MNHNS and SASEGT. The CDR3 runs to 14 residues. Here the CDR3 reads CASTSGVISNGYTF. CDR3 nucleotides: TGTGCCAGCACGAGCGGTGTGATTTCAAATGGCTACACCTTC.

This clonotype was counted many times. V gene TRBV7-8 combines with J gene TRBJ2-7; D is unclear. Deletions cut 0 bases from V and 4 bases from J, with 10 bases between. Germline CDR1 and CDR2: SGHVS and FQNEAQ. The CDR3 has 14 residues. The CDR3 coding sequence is TGTGCCAGCAGCTTAGCGCGGTTACCTTACGAGCAGTACTTC. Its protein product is CASSLARLPYEQYF.

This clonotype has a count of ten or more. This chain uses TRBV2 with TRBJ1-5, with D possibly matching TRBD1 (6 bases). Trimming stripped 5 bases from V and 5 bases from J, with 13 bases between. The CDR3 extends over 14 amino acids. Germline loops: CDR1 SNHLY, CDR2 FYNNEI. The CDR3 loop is CASSSSGGHQPQHF. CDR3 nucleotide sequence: TGTGCCAGCAGTTCCTCGGGGGGGCATCAGCCCCAGCATTTT.